The 22 T cell receptor beta chains in this list originate from one sample, sequenced in a study of blood T cells in healthy people across ages. It was with a sample-barcoded 5' primer and a J-beta primer mix that a second PCR of roughly 6 to 12 cycles was run. TCRdb itself ran the 5' RACE reads through MiXCR, one entry per CDR3 protein. The sample has over a million distinct CDR3 sequences; roughly 60% are singletons. The specimen sequenced was blood. The origin of the receptors is a man between 18 and 35 years old in good health.

Regarding this clonotype: Its ends do not fully match the called genes, so a read error is possible. V gene TRBV20-1 combines with J gene TRBJ2-2; TRBD1 is a possible D gene (6 bases). This CDR3 contains 12 residues. The germline gives CDR1 DFQATT, CDR2 SNEGSKA (reference sequence). CDR3 protein: CSARGTTGELFF. Written as DNA, the CDR3 is TGCAGTGCCAGAGGGACAACCGGGGAGCTGTTTTTT.

This chain connects TRBV5-1 to TRBJ2-5, with D unresolved. Germline CDR1 and CDR2: SGHRS and YFSETQ. V lost 0 bases to trimming and J lost 2 bases, with 14 bases between them. The CDR3 totals 16 residues. As DNA, the CDR3 is TGCGCCAGCAGCTTGGCTCCGGACCTTTCGCAAGAGACCCAGTACTTC. Its protein is CASSLAPDLSQETQYF. The full variable domain, with the rest looked up from reference TRBV5-1 and TRBJ2-5, is KAGVTQTPRYLIKTRGQQVTLSCSPISGHRSVSWYQQTPGQGLQFLFEYFSETQRNKGNFPGRFSGRQFSNSRSEMNVSTLELGDSALYLCASSLAPDLSQETQYFGPGTRLLVL.

This clonotype appeared a few times. The V gene is TRBV9, the J gene TRBJ2-1, with D uncertain. The CDR3 runs to 15 residues. Germline values: CDR1 SGDLS, CDR2 YYNGEE. V shed 3 bases and J shed 5 bases, with 15 bases lying between them. CDR3 DNA: TGTGCCAGCAGCGACTCTCCAGCAGAGAACAATGAGCAGTTCTTC. It encodes CASSDSPAENNEQFF.

A few counts support this clonotype. The V and J genes are TRBV10-3 and TRBJ2-3, with D possibly being TRBD1 or TRBD2 (5 bases each). Trimming left V 0 bases short and J 2 bases short, with 12 bases between. CDR3 length equals 16 residues. Germline CDR1 and CDR2: ENHRY and SYGVKD. The CDR3 DNA is TGTGCCATCAGTGAGTCGACGGGGCTGCCCACAGATACGCAGTATTTT. It codes for CAISESTGLPTDTQYF.

The V and J genes are TRBV6-5 and TRBJ1-1, with a possible D match to TRBD1 (5 bases). Germline CDR1 MNHEY, CDR2 SVGAGI. There are 13 residues in the CDR3. Trimming removed 7 bases from V and 8 bases from J, with 17 bases in between. The CDR3 loop is CASTTDSGTEAFF. The CDR3 DNA reads as TGTGCCAGCACAACAGACTCCGGGACGGAAGCTTTCTTT.

In this sample, this clonotype turned up a few times. The V and J genes are TRBV29-1 and TRBJ2-3, with 9 bases lining up with TRBD1. CDR1 is SQVTM and CDR2 is ANQGSEA in the germline V gene. CDR3 length: 15 amino acids. V was clipped by 6 bases and J by 4 bases; unmatched bases: 11. The CDR3 DNA sequence: TGCAGCGTGGGGGGGGGACAGGGTGATTCAGATACGCAGTATTTT. The encoded protein is CSVGGGQGDSDTQYF.

The chain is built from TRBV18 and TRBJ2-7, with 7 bases fitting TRBD1. The junction had 6 bases not matched to a gene; V was cut back by 4 bases and J by 3 bases. In germline, CDR1 is KGHSH, CDR2 LQKENI. The CDR3 spans 14 residues. The CDR3 sequence is CASSRADRYYEQYF. CDR3 nucleotide sequence: TGTGCCAGCTCACGAGCGGACAGGTACTACGAGCAGTACTTC.

The rearrangement links TRBV3-1 to TRBJ1-1, with D hard to call. Germline assignment: CDR1 LGHDT and CDR2 YNNKEL (reference sequence). This CDR3 contains 16 residues. V was shortened by 0 bases and J by 1 base, with 12 bases between the two germline ends. CDR3 bases: TGTGCCAGCAGCCAAGAAATCGGGCCTCCGAACACTGAAGCTTTCTTT. This sequence encodes CASSQEIGPPNTEAFF. The full variable domain, rest sourced from reference TRBV3-1 and TRBJ1-1, is DTAVSQTPKYLVTQMGNDKSIKCEQNLGHDTMYWYKQDSKKFLKIMFSYNNKELIINETVPNRFSPKSPDKAHLNLHINSLELGDSAVYFCASSQEIGPPNTEAFFGQGTRLTVV.

In its sample, this clonotype was seen a few times. V usage is TRBV20-1 and J usage is TRBJ2-5; D gene unclear. Deletions cut 4 bases from V and 2 bases from J, with 8 bases between. CDR3 size: 12 residues. From germline, CDR1 is DFQATT and CDR2 SNEGSKA (reference sequence). The chain's CDR3 is CSANGRQETQYF. CDR3 DNA sequence: TGCAGTGCTAACGGCAGGCAAGAGACCCAGTACTTC.

The chain recombines TRBV24-1 with TRBJ1-2; no definite D call. The CDR3 spans 13 residues. V was clipped by 4 bases and J by 3 bases, with 8 bases between them. Germline V gene sequence: CDR1 KGHDR, CDR2 SFDVKD. CDR3 nucleotides: TGTGCCACCAGTGAGCGGGAGGACTATGGCTACACCTTC. As protein: CATSEREDYGYTF.

The chain has TRBV6-4 and TRBJ1-2, with unresolved D. V was cut by 0 bases and J by 4 bases, with 15 bases left in between. From germline, CDR1 is MRHNA and CDR2 SNTAGT. The CDR3 runs 16 residues. The CDR3 nucleotides are TGTGCCAGCAGTGACTCGAAAGTCCCAGAGAGCTATGGCTACACCTTC. It encodes CASSDSKVPESYGYTF.

This clonotype showed up just a few times. This chain uses TRBV29-1 with TRBJ2-3, with D possibly matching TRBD2 (6 bases). The germline gives CDR1 SQVTM, CDR2 ANQGSEA. This CDR3 is built from 13 residues. With 6 bases removed from V and 2 bases from J, the gap between germline ends came to 12 bases. The CDR3 nucleotides read TGCAGCGTCCAGGGACTTATCACAGATACGCAGTATTTT. Encoded protein: CSVQGLITDTQYF.

This clonotype occurred a few times. V and J are TRBV13 and TRBJ2-7; 7 bases match TRBD2. The CDR3 loop spans 14 amino acids. Germline CDR1 PRHDT, CDR2 FYEKMQ (reference sequence). Trimming at V came to 4 bases and at J to 2 bases, leaving 5 bases not matched to a gene. The CDR3 spells CASSSSAGPYEQYF. Written as DNA, the CDR3 is TGTGCCAGCAGCTCCTCAGCGGGGCCCTACGAGCAGTACTTC.

J is TRBJ1-2 and V is TRBV15; 10 bases map to TRBD1. Germline V lookup: CDR1 LNHNV, CDR2 YYDKDF (reference sequence). Losses at the gene ends were 9 bases for V and 1 base for J; bases not matched to a gene: 5. There are 14 residues in the CDR3. The CDR3 bases are TGTGCCACGCGGGGGACAGGGGATAACTATGGCTACACCTTC. As protein: CATRGTGDNYGYTF.

The rearrangement joins TRBV5-6 to TRBJ2-5, with D unclear. The DNA end is a closer match to TRBJ2-7, so the J assignment may be wrong. Germline CDR1 SGHDT, CDR2 YYEEEE. This CDR3 is 13 amino acids long. CDR3 protein: CASSLWSANEQYF. The CDR3 DNA sequence: TGTGCCAGCAGCTTGTGGTCAGCTAACGAGCAGTACTTC.

The chain links TRBV2 to TRBJ2-1; 7 nucleotides agree with TRBD2. The germline V gene has CDR1 SNHLY and CDR2 FYNNEI. V shed 7 bases and J 8 bases; nucleotides not matched to a gene: 11. This CDR3 comprises 14 residues. The CDR3 is CASKRLAGGDEQFF. The DNA for the CDR3 is TGTGCCAGCAAGCGACTAGCCGGCGGGGATGAGCAGTTCTTC.

The V and J genes are TRBV7-9 and TRBJ2-1; D gene unclear. CDR3 length equals 14 residues. V was cut by 0 bases and J by 5 bases, with 8 bases left in between. Germline V CDR1 and CDR2: SEHNR, FQNEAQ (reference sequence). This chain's CDR3 is CASSLALPDNEQFF. The CDR3 coding sequence is TGTGCCAGCAGCTTAGCTCTTCCAGACAATGAGCAGTTCTTC. The full variable domain, completed using reference TRBV7-9 and TRBJ2-1, is DTGVSQNPRHKITKRGQNVTFRCDPISEHNRLYWYRQTLGQGPEFLTYFQNEAQLEKSRLLSDRFSAERPKGSFSTLEIQRTEQGDSAMYLCASSLALPDNEQFFGPGTRLTVL.

The V call is TRBV6-6, the J call TRBJ1-1, with D unclear. This CDR3 comprises 12 residues. V dropped 4 bases and J dropped 10 bases, with 13 bases sitting between them. Germline CDR1 reads MNHNY; CDR2 reads SVGAGI (reference sequence). CDR3 sequence reads: CASSSSSWGAFF. CDR3 nucleotides: TGTGCCAGCAGTTCCAGCTCATGGGGAGCTTTCTTT.

This clonotype was observed a few times. V and J are TRBV5-1 and TRBJ2-7; D remains unclear. The CDR3 contains 16 residues. Germline V CDR1 and CDR2: SGHRS, YFSETQ. The V end lost 4 bases, the J end lost 0 bases, and 17 bases lay between the germline ends. The CDR3 coding sequence is TGCGCCAGCAGCCAAAACTCCGCAGCCAGCTCCTACGAGCAGTACTTC. As protein: CASSQNSAASSYEQYF.

The chain employs TRBV12-3 or TRBV12-4 and TRBJ2-2; 7 nucleotides line up with TRBD2. Trimming removed 9 bases from V and 2 bases from J; junction bases left unmatched: 6. This CDR3 comprises 14 residues. CDR3 residues: CASERDGNTGELFF. CDR3 DNA: TGTGCCAGTGAGCGGGACGGTAACACCGGGGAGCTGTTTTTT.

J is TRBJ1-5 and V is TRBV2; a possible D gene is TRBD1 (5 bases). Germline assignment: CDR1 SNHLY and CDR2 FYNNEI. This CDR3 comprises 13 residues. Trimming cost V 7 bases and J 4 bases, with 11 bases left between them. CDR3 DNA: TGTGCCAGCAACGAGGGACCTAATCAGCCCCAGCATTTT. It yields the protein CASNEGPNQPQHF.

The J gene is TRBJ1-2, the V gene TRBV4-1; tentatively, D is TRBD1 (5 bases). The CDR3 consists of 15 residues. Trimming left V 4 bases short and J 4 bases short, with 16 bases between. CDR1 and CDR2 (germline): MGHRA, YSYEKL. The CDR3 nucleotides read TGCGCCAGCAGCCCTGAACCCAGGGCCCTCTATGGCTACACCTTC. The encoded protein is CASSPEPRALYGYTF.